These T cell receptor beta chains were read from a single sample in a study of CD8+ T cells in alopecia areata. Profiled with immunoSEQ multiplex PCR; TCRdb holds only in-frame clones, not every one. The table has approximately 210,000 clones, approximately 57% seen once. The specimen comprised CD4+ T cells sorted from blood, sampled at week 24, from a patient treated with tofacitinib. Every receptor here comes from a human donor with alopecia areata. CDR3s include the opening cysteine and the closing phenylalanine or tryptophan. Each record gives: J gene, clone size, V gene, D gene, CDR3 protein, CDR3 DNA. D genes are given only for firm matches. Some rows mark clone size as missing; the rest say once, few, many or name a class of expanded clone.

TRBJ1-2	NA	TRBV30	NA	CAWTRGREVYGYTF	TGTGCCTGGACGCGGGGCAGGGAGGTCTATGGCTACACCTTC
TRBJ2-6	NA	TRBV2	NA	CASRLPSSGANVLTF	TGTGCCAGCAGGTTACCCAGCTCTGGGGCCAACGTCCTGACTTTC
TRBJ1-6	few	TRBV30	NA	CAWSDGQRNSPLHF	TGTGCCTGGAGTGACGGACAGAGAAATTCACCCCTCCACTTT
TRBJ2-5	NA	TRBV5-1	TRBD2	CASSLMGLKETQYF	TGCGCCAGCAGCTTGATGGGACTAAAAGAGACCCAGTACTTC
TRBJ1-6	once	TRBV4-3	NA	CASSQFSNSPLHF	TGCGCCAGCAGCCAATTTTCAAATTCACCCCTCCACTTT
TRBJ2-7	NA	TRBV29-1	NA	CSVRQISSYEQYF	TGCAGCGTGCGACAGATTTCCTCCTACGAGCAGTACTTC
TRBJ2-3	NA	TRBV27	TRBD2	CASSLYGGGSTDTQYF	TGTGCCAGCAGTTTATATGGGGGGGGGAGCACAGATACGCAGTATTTT
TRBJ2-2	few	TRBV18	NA	CASSPRRDTGELFF	TGTGCCAGCTCACCGAGGCGGGACACCGGGGAGCTGTTTTTT
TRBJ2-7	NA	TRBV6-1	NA	CASSGDRSYEQYF	TGTGCCAGCAGTGGGGACCGATCCTACGAGCAGTACTTC
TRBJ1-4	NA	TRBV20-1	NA	CSASSTEKLFF	TGCAGTGCTAGCTCAACCGAAAAACTGTTTTTT
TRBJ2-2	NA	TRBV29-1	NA	CSVGHSGGTGELFF	TGCAGCGTTGGGCATTCAGGAGGGACCGGGGAGCTGTTTTTT
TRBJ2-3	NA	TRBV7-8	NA	CASSFDTGAGSTDTQYF	TGTGCCAGCAGCTTCGACACGGGGGCAGGGAGCACAGATACGCAGTATTTT
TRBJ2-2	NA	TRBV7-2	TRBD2	CASSYGAGPGNGELFF	TGTGCCAGCAGCTACGGAGCGGGGCCGGGAAACGGGGAGCTGTTTTTT
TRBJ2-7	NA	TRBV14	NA	CASSQGRPPYEQYF	TGTGCCAGCAGCCAAGGGCGGCCCCCCTACGAGCAGTACTTC
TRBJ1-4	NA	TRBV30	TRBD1	CAWSDRRGREKLFF	TGTGCCTGGAGCGACCGAAGGGGGCGAGAAAAACTGTTTTTT
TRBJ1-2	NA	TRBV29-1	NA	CSVLLGDPSYGYTF	TGCAGCGTTCTTTTGGGGGATCCCTCCTATGGCTACACCTTC
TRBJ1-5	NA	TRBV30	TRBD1	CAWSPAGQVTVFQPQHF	TGTGCCTGGAGTCCCGCGGGACAGGTGACCGTATTTCAGCCCCAGCATTTT
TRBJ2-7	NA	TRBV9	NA	CASSVEPTRTSYEQYF	TGTGCCAGCAGCGTGGAACCGACTAGGACATCCTACGAGCAGTACTTC
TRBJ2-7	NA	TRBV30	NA	CAWSGGSNYEQYF	TGTGCCTGGAGTGGAGGTAGCAACTACGAGCAGTACTTC
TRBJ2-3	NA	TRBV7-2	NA	CASSRLSSRGRSTDTQYF	TGTGCCAGCAGCCGGCTCAGTTCTCGGGGAAGAAGCACAGATACGCAGTATTTT
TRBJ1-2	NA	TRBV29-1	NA	CSSSGYNGYTF	TGCAGCTCTTCCGGGTATAACGGCTACACCTTC
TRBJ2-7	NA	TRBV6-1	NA	CATRDLTYEQYF	TGTGCCACACGGGACCTTACCTACGAGCAGTACTTC
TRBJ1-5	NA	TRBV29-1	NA	CSAAGGGNQPQHF	TGCAGCGCCGCTGGCGGAGGCAATCAGCCCCAGCATTTT
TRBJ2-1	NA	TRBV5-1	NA	CASSFSTRDNEQFF	TGCGCCAGCAGCTTTTCCACGCGGGACAATGAGCAGTTCTTC